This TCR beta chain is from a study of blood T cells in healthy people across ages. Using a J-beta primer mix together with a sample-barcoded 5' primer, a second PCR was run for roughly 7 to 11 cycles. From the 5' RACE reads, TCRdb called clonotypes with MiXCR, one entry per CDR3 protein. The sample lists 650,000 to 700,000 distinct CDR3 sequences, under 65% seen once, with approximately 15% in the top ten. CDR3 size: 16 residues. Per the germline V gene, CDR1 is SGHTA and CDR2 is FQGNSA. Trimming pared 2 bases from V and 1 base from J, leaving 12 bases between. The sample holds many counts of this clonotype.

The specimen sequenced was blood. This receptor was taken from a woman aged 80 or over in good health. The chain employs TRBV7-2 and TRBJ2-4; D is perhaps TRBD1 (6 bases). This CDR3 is CASSLTTGWAKNIQYF. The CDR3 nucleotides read TGTGCCAGCAGCTTAACCACAGGGTGGGCCAAAAACATTCAGTACTTC.